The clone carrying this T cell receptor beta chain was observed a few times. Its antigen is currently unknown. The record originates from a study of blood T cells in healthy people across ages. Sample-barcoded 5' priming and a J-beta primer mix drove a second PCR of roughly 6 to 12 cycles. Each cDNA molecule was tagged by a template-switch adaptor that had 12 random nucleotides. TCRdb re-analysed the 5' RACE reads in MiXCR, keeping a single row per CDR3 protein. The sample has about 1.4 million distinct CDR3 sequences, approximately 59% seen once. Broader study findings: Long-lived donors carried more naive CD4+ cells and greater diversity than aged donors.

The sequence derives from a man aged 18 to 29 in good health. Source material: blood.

CDR3 bases: TGTGCCAGCAGTCCCCGGGACTTCCAGCGGGCCGATGGCTACACCTTC. It encodes CASSPRDFQRADGYTF. The V gene is TRBV12-3 or TRBV12-4, the J gene TRBJ1-2, with D maybe TRBD1 (5 bases). The CDR3 sequence is 16 residues long. Trimming took 5 bases from V and 6 from J, leaving 22 bases between them.